These T cell receptor beta chains were read from a single sample in a study of T-cell reconstitution after alpha-beta-depleted transplantation in children. TCRdb used MiXCR to reprocess the PCR reads, holding one entry per CDR3 protein. The profile covers approximately 240,000 distinct CDR3 sequences, with 8.5% to 10% appearing a single time and approximately 6.2% taken by the ten largest. The sample consisted of PBMCs from the stem cell graft donor, taken from the stem cell graft. These TCRs come from a human donor who donated a stem cell graft to a child with acute lymphoblastic leukemia. The CDR3 runs from the conserved cysteine through the conserved F or W. The D gene is left open where the match is weak. The listing skips clone size in some rows; elsewhere it reads once, few, many or a size class.

J,V,D,size,CDR3,DNA
TRBJ1-2,TRBV20-1,.,many,CSASTVDYGYTF,TGCAGTGCTAGCACAGTGGACTATGGCTACACCTTC
TRBJ2-3,TRBV5-1,.,many,CASTLDSTSTDTQYF,TGCGCCAGCACCCTGGACAGTACTAGCACAGATACGCAGTATTTT
TRBJ2-7,TRBV18,.,few,CASSPVGSQGNEQYF,TGTGCCAGCTCACCGGTGGGGAGCCAGGGGAACGAGCAGTACTTC
TRBJ2-2,TRBV7-6,TRBD2,few,CASSPGLAGGLVTGELFF,TGTGCCAGCAGCCCGGGACTAGCGGGGGGGCTCGTCACCGGGGAGCTGTTTTTT
TRBJ1-4,TRBV7-9,.,few,CASSPDTSKILFF,TGTGCCAGCAGCCCCGACACCTCCAAAATCCTGTTTTTT
TRBJ2-7,TRBV19,.,few,CASSSGMGTYEQYF,TGTGCCAGTAGCTCAGGGATGGGTACCTACGAGCAGTACTTC
TRBJ2-1,TRBV10-3,TRBD2,few,CAISEPSGDPYNEQFF,TGTGCCATCAGTGAACCTAGCGGGGACCCCTACAATGAGCAGTTCTTC
TRBJ1-1,TRBV5-1,.,.,CASSVSQGNTEAFF,TGCGCCAGCAGCGTAAGTCAGGGGAACACTGAAGCTTTCTTT
TRBJ1-2,TRBV6-1,TRBD1,few,CASRATRDRVLFFGYTF,TGTGCCAGCAGGGCAACCCGGGACAGGGTCTTATTCTTTGGCTACACCTTC
TRBJ2-7,TRBV5-1,TRBD1,many,CASSLDRGTYEQYF,TGCGCCAGCAGCTTGGACAGGGGTACCTACGAGCAGTACTTC
TRBJ1-1,TRBV7-9,.,few,CASSLGKEAFF,TGTGCCAGCAGCTTGGGGAAGGAAGCTTTCTTT
TRBJ1-2,TRBV5-1,.,many,CASRDSSGAGYGYTF,TGCGCCAGCAGGGACAGTTCAGGGGCCGGCTATGGCTACACCTTC
TRBJ1-5,TRBV12-3/TRBV12-4,.,many,CASSPEPVAQHF,TGTGCCAGCAGCCCCGAGCCCGTGGCCCAGCATTTT
TRBJ2-5,TRBV20-1,.,few,CSVDSLGSQQETQYF,TGCAGTGTAGACAGTCTGGGGTCCCAACAAGAGACCCAGTACTTC
TRBJ1-1,TRBV20-1,.,few,CSARRQEMNTEAFF,TGCAGTGCTAGAAGACAGGAAATGAACACTGAAGCTTTCTTT
TRBJ1-5,TRBV5-1,.,many,CASIGPQHF,TGCGCCAGCATAGGGCCCCAGCATTTT
TRBJ1-1,TRBV18,.,.,CASYLQEGTEAFF,TGTGCCAGCTACTTACAGGAGGGGACTGAAGCTTTCTTT
TRBJ2-3,TRBV7-9,TRBD1,many,CASSLPLTGMDTQYF,TGTGCCAGCAGCTTACCTCTGACAGGGATGGATACGCAGTATTTT
TRBJ1-5,TRBV29-1,.,few,CSVEVQWGGPQHF,TGCAGCGTTGAAGTGCAGTGGGGGGGGCCCCAGCATTTT
TRBJ1-6,TRBV2,.,.,CASRRGDGSPLHF,TGTGCCAGCAGGAGGGGTGACGGTTCACCCCTCCACTTT
TRBJ1-5,TRBV7-9,TRBD1,many,CASSYTGEGPQHF,TGTGCCAGCAGCTATACAGGGGAAGGTCCCCAGCATTTT
TRBJ2-3,TRBV12-3/TRBV12-4,.,.,CASSLQGVGDTQYF,TGTGCCAGCAGTTTACAGGGAGTTGGGGATACGCAGTATTTT
TRBJ2-1,TRBV7-2,TRBD1,many,CASSTDRLPYNEQFF,TGTGCCAGCAGCACGGACAGGCTTCCGTACAATGAGCAGTTCTTC
TRBJ1-5,TRBV12-3/TRBV12-4,.,few,CASGGGDGDQPQHF,TGTGCCAGCGGGGGAGGGGATGGGGATCAGCCCCAGCATTTT
TRBJ2-5,TRBV20-1,TRBD2,many,CSATSGGKETQYF,TGCAGTGCTACTAGCGGGGGGAAAGAGACCCAGTACTTC
TRBJ1-5,TRBV18,TRBD1,few,CASSQGQGNNQPQHF,TGTGCCAGCTCCCAGGGACAGGGAAACAATCAGCCCCAGCATTTT
TRBJ2-7,TRBV27,.,few,CASSLSGRQGRGYEQYF,TGTGCCAGCAGTTTATCCGGGAGACAGGGTCGCGGCTACGAGCAGTACTTC
TRBJ2-1,TRBV5-5,.,many,CASSLVGDYNEQFF,TGTGCCAGCAGCTTGGTCGGCGACTACAATGAGCAGTTCTTC
TRBJ2-1,TRBV24-1,TRBD1,many,CATSEPGTGKGEQFF,TGTGCCACCAGTGAACCCGGGACAGGGAAGGGTGAGCAGTTCTTC
TRBJ1-2,TRBV15,TRBD1,.,CATSRNGQAGYGYTF,TGTGCCACCAGCAGAAACGGACAGGCCGGCTATGGCTACACCTTC
TRBJ2-7,TRBV25-1,TRBD1,many,CASGTGAAYEQYF,TGTGCCAGTGGGACAGGGGCTGCCTACGAGCAGTACTTC
TRBJ1-6,TRBV20-1,TRBD1,many,CSAEGLTGSDSPLHF,TGCAGTGCTGAGGGGTTGACAGGGTCGGATTCACCCCTCCACTTT
TRBJ1-6,TRBV2,TRBD1,few,CASSALDRDNSPLHF,TGTGCCAGCAGTGCCTTGGACAGGGATAATTCACCCCTCCACTTT
TRBJ2-7,TRBV5-6,.,many,CASSLTASYEQYF,TGTGCCAGCAGCTTGACAGCCTCCTACGAGCAGTACTTC
TRBJ1-1,TRBV20-1,.,.,CSASPHTEAFF,TGCAGTGCTAGCCCCCACACTGAAGCTTTCTTT
TRBJ2-2,TRBV4-3,TRBD1,many,CASSHDRGRNTGELFF,TGCGCCAGCAGCCACGACAGGGGGAGGAACACCGGGGAGCTGTTTTTT
TRBJ2-5,TRBV7-2,TRBD1,many,CASSYSTGSETQYF,TGTGCCAGCAGCTATTCGACAGGGTCGGAGACCCAGTACTTC
TRBJ2-5,TRBV27,TRBD1,many,CASSTGTGRETQYF,TGTGCCAGCAGTACAGGGACAGGGCGGGAGACCCAGTACTTC
TRBJ2-5,TRBV4-2,.,.,CASSPGRGEQETQYF,TGTGCCAGCAGCCCAGGGCGGGGCGAACAAGAGACCCAGTACTTC
TRBJ2-5,TRBV29-1,.,.,CSVERGAGETQYF,TGCAGCGTTGAAAGGGGTGCAGGGGAGACCCAGTACTTC